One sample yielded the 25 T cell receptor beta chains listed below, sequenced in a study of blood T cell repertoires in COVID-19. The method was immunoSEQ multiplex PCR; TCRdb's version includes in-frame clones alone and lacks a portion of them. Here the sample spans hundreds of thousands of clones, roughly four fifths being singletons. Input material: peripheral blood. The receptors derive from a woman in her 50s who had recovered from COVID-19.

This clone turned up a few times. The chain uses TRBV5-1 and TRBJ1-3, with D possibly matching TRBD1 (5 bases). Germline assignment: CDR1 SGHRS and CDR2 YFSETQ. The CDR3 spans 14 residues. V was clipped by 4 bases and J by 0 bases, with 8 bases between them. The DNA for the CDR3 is TGCGCCAGCAGCCCGGACACCTCTGGAAACACCATATATTTT. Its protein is CASSPDTSGNTIYF.

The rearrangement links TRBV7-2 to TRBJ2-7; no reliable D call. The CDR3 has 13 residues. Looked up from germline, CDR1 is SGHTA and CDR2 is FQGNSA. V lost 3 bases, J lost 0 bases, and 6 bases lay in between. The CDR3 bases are TGTGCCAGCAGCTTTGGCAGCTCCTACGAGCAGTACTTC. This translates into CASSFGSSYEQYF.

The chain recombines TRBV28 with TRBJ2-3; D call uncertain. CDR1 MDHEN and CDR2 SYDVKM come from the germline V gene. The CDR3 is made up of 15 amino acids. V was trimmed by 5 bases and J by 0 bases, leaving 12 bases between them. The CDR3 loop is CASSNSFLSTDTQYF. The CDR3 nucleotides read TGTGCCAGCAGTAACAGTTTCCTTAGCACAGATACGCAGTATTTT.

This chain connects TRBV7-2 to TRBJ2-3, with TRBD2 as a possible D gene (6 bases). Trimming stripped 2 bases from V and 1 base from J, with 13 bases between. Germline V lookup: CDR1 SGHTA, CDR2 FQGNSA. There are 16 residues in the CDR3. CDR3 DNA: TGTGCCAGCAGCTTAACGGGGGATCGGGGCACAGATACGCAGTATTTT. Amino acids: CASSLTGDRGTDTQYF. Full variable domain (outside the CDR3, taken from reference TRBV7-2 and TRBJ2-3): GAGVSQSPSNKVTEKGKDVELRCDPISGHTALYWYRQSLGQGLEFLIYFQGNSAPDKSGLPSDRFSAERTGGSVSTLTIQRTQQEDSAVYLCASSLTGDRGTDTQYFGPGTRLTVL.

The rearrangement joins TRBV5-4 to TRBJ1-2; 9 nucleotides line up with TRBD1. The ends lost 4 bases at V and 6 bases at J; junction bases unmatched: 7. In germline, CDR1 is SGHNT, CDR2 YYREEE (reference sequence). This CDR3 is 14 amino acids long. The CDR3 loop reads CASSMGQGTDGYTF. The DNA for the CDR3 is TGTGCCAGCAGCATGGGACAGGGTACGGATGGCTACACCTTC.

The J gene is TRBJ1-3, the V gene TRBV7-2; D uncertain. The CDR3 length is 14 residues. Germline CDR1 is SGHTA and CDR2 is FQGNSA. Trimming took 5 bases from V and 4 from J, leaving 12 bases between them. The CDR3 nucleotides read TGTGCCAGCAGCGGCTACGGGATGGGAAACACCATATATTTT. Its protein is CASSGYGMGNTIYF. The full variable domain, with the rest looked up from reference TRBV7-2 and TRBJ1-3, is GAGVSQSPSNKVTEKGKDVELRCDPISGHTALYWYRQSLGQGLEFLIYFQGNSAPDKSGLPSDRFSAERTGGSVSTLTIQRTQQEDSAVYLCASSGYGMGNTIYFGEGSWLTVV.

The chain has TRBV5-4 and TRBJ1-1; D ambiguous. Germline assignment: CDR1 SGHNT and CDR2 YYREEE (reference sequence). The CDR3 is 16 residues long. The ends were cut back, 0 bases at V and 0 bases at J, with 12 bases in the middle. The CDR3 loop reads CASSLDPPGMNTEAFF. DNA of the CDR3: TGTGCCAGCAGCTTGGACCCCCCGGGGATGAACACTGAAGCTTTCTTT. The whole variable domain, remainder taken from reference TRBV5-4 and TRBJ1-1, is ETGVTQSPTHLIKTRGQQVTLRCSSQSGHNTVSWYQQALGQGPQFIFQYYREEENGRGNFPPRFSGLQFPNYSSELNVNALELDDSALYLCASSLDPPGMNTEAFFGQGTRLTVV.

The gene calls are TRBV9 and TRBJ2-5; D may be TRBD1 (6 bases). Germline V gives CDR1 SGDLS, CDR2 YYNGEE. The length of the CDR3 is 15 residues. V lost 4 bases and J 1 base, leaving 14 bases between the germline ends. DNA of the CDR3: TGTGCCAGCAGCCCCCGTGAGGACAGCCAAGAGACCCAGTACTTC. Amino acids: CASSPREDSQETQYF. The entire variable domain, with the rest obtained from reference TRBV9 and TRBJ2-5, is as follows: DSGVTQTPKHLITATGQRVTLRCSPRSGDLSVYWYQQSLDQGLQFLIQYYNGEERAKGNILERFSAQQFPDLHSELNLSSLELGDSALYFCASSPREDSQETQYFGPGTRLLVL.

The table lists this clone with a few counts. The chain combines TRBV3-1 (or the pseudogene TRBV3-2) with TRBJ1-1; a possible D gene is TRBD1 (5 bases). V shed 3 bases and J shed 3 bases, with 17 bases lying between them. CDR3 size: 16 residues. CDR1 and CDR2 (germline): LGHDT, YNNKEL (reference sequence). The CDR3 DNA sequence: TGTGCCAGCAGCCAGAAGCAGGGTCTCTGGGACACTGAAGCTTTCTTT. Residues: CASSQKQGLWDTEAFF.

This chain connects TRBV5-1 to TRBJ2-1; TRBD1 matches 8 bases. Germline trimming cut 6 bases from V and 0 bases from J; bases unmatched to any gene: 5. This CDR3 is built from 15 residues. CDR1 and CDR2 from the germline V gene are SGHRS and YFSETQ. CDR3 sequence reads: CASTPGGGSYNEQFF. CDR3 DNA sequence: TGCGCCAGCACCCCAGGGGGCGGCTCCTACAATGAGCAGTTCTTC.

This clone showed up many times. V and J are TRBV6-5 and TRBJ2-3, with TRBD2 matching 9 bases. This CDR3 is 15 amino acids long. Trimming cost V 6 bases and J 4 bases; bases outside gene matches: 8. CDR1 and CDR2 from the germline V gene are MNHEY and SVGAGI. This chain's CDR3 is CASSPLAGVPDTQYF. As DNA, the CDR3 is TGTGCCAGCAGCCCATTAGCGGGAGTCCCAGATACGCAGTATTTT.

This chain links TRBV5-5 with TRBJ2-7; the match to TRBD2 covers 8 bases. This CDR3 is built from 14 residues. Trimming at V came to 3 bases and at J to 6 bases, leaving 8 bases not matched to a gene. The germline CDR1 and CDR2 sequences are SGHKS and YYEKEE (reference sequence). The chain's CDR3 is CASSSTSVTREQYF. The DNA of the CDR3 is TGTGCCAGCAGCTCGACTAGCGTGACCCGCGAGCAGTACTTC. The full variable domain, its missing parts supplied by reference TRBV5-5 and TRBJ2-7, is DAGVTQSPTHLIKTRGQQVTLRCSPISGHKSVSWYQQVLGQGPQFIFQYYEKEERGRGNFPDRFSARQFPNYSSELNVNALLLGDSALYLCASSSTSVTREQYFGPGTRLTVT.

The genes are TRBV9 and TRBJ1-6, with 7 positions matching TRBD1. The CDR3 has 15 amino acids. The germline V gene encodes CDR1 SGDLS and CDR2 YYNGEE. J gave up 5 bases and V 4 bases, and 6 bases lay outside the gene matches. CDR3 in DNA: TGTGCCAGCAGCCCGGGACAGAACCATAATTCACCCCTCCACTTT. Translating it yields CASSPGQNHNSPLHF.

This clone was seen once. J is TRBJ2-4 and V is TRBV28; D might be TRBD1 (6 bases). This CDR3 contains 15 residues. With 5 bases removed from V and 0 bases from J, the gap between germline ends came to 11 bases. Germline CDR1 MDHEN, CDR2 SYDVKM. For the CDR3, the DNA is TGTGCCAGCAGTACCCACAGGGAAGCCAAAAACATTCAGTACTTC. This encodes CASSTHREAKNIQYF.

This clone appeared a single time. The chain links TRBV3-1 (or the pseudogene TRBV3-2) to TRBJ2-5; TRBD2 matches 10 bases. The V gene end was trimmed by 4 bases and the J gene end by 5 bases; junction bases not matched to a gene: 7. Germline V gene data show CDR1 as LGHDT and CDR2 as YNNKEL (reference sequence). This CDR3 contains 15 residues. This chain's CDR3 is CASSRAGGPLETQYF. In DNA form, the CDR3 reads TGTGCCAGCAGCCGAGCGGGGGGGCCATTGGAGACCCAGTACTTC.

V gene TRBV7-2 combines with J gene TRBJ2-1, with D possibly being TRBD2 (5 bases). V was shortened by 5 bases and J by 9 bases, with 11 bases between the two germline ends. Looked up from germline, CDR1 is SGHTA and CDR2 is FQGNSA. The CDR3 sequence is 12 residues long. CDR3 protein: CASSPGLFEQFF. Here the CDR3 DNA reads TGTGCCAGCAGCCCCGGACTTTTTGAGCAGTTCTTC.

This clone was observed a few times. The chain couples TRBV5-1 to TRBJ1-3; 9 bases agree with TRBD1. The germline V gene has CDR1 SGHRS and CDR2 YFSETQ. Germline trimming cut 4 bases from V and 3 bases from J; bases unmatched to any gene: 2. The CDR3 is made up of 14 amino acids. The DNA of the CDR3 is TGCGCCAGCAGCGCGGGACAGGGTGGAAACACCATATATTTT. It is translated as CASSAGQGGNTIYF.

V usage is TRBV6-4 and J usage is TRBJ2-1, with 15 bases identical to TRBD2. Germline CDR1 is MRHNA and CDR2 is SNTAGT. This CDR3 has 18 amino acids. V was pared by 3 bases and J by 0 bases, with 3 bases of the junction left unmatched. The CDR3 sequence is CASSEPGLAGGSYNEQFF. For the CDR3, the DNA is TGTGCCAGCAGTGAACCGGGACTAGCGGGGGGCTCCTACAATGAGCAGTTCTTC.

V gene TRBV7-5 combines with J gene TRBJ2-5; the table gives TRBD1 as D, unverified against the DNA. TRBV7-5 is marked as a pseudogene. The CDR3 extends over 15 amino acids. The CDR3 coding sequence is TGTGTCAGAAGCTTAAGGAGGACAGTTAAAGAGACCCAGTACTTC. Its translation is CVRSLRRTVKETQYF.

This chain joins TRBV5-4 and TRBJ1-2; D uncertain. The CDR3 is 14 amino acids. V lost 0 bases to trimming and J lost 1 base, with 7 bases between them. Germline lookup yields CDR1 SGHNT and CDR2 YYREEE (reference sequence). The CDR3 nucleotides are TGTGCCAGCAGCTTGGCCAGGATTAACTATGGCTACACCTTC. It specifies CASSLARINYGYTF.

The CDR3 DNA follows: TGTGCCAGCAGCGTGTCTAGTCAAGAGACCCAGTACTTC. It yields the protein CASSVSSQETQYF. V and J are TRBV9 and TRBJ2-5, with unresolved D. Germline CDR1 reads SGDLS; CDR2 reads YYNGEE. Trimming cost V 2 bases and J 2 bases, with 7 bases left between them. The CDR3 covers 13 residues.

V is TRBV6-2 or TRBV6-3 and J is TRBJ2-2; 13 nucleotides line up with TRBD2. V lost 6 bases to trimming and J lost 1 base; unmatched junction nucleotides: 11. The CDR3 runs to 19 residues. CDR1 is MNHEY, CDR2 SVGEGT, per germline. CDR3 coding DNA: TGTGCCAGCAGCCCTCCCCCCGGACTAGCGGGAGTGAACACCGGGGAGCTGTTTTTT. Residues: CASSPPPGLAGVNTGELFF.

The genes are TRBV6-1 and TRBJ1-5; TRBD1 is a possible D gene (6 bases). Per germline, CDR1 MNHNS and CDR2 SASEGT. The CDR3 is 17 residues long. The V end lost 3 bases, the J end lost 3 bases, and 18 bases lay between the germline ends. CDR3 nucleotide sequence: TGTGCCAGCAGTGATTTGTCGCGCAGGGGCCCCAATCAGCCCCAGCATTTT. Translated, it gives CASSDLSRRGPNQPQHF.

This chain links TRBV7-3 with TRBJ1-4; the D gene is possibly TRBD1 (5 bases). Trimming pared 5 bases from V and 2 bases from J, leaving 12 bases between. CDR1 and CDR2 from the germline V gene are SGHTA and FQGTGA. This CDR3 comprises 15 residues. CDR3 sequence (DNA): TGTGCCAGCAGCCCGCGGGGGTCGACTAATGAAAAACTGTTTTTT. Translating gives CASSPRGSTNEKLFF.

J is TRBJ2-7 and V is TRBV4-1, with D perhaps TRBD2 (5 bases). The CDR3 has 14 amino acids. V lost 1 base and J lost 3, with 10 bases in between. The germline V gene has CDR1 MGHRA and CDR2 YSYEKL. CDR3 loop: CASSQGPTSYEQYF. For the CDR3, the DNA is TGCGCCAGCAGCCAAGGCCCCACTAGCTACGAGCAGTACTTC.